These 5 T cell receptor beta chains share one sample of origin, sequenced in a study of vaccination effects on CD4 cells after COVID-19. Sequencing was performed with immunoSEQ multiplex PCR; in TCRdb, only in-frame clones are kept and a portion is missing. The table shows 66,000 or so clones, with roughly 80% occurring only once. The culture ran for approximately 10 days before CD4+ T cells were isolated. All study participants received two doses of BNT162b2 or mRNA-1273 vaccine. These TCRs are of unknown antigen specificity. The sample here was CD4+ T cells from PBMCs cultured without peptide, taken after COVID-19 vaccination. The receptor source for this set is a human donor who received a COVID-19 vaccine.

The chain couples TRBV18 to TRBJ1-1, with D uncertain. The CDR3 runs to 13 residues. The V and J ends lost 7 bases and 1 base respectively, with 10 bases between them. CDR1 and CDR2 from the germline V gene are KGHSH and LQKENI. The CDR3 loop reads CASWETANTEAFF. DNA of the CDR3: TGTGCCAGCTGGGAGACGGCGAACACTGAAGCTTTCTTT.

The CDR3 sequence: CASSPQRDLYSPLHF. The CDR3 DNA reads TGTGCCAGCAGCCCCCAGCGGGATCTCTATTCACCCCTCCACTTT. The chain recombines TRBV2 with TRBJ1-6; no firm D call. V lost 6 bases and J 8 bases, leaving 17 bases between the germline ends. Germline V gives CDR1 SNHLY, CDR2 FYNNEI. The CDR3 is 15 amino acids.

V usage is TRBV2 and J usage is TRBJ2-2, with D maybe TRBD2 (6 bases). Germline assignment: CDR1 SNHLY and CDR2 FYNNEI. The CDR3 is 14 residues long. The V gene lost 5 bases and the J gene lost 5 bases, with 12 bases spanning the gap. In nucleotides, the CDR3 is TGTGCCAGCAGTAGGCGGGGCGAGACCGGGGAGCTGTTTTTT. It yields the protein CASSRRGETGELFF.

This chain links TRBV5-1 with TRBJ2-1, with no clear D. The germline CDR1 and CDR2 sequences are SGHRS and YFSETQ. This CDR3 contains 13 residues. The ends were cut back, 1 base at V and 6 bases at J, with 8 bases in the middle. The CDR3 DNA reads as TGCGCCAGCAGCTTGACGCCGGCCAATGAGCAGTTCTTC. It translates to CASSLTPANEQFF.

This sequence joins TRBV6-1 and TRBJ1-1, with TRBD1 identical over 8 bases. V lost 3 bases and J lost 11; bases outside the gene matches: 11. This CDR3 region has 14 residues. Germline V gene sequence: CDR1 MNHNS, CDR2 SASEGT. In DNA, the CDR3 is TGTGCCAGCAGTGATGTGGGACAGGTACGTGTGGCTTTCTTT. Its translation: CASSDVGQVRVAFF.